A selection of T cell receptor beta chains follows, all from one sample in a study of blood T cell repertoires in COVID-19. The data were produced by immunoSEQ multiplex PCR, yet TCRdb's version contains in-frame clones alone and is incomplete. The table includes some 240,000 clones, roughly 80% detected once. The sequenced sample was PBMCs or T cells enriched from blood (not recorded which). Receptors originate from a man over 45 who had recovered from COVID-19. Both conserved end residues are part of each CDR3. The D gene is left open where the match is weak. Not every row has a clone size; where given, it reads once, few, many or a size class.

TGTGCCATAACCCCGGGACTCGCAGATACGCAGTATTTT,CAITPGLADTQYF,TRBV10-3,TRBJ2-3,.,.
TGTGCCAGCAGCTCCCCTTACCCGACAGGCTCGGGCTACACCTTC,CASSSPYPTGSGYTF,TRBV7-9,TRBJ1-2,.,.
TGTGCCAGCAGCCACAGACAGAGTAACACTGAAGCTTTCTTT,CASSHRQSNTEAFF,TRBV6-5,TRBJ1-1,.,.
TGTGCCAGCAGCTCGGGACAAAACCAAGAGACCCAGTACTTC,CASSSGQNQETQYF,TRBV5-4,TRBJ2-5,.,.
TGTGCCAGCATCGGGTCGCAAAATTCACCCCTCCACTTT,CASIGSQNSPLHF,TRBV28,TRBJ1-6,.,once
TGCGCCAGCAGCCAACAGGGGAGTGGCACTGAAGCTTTCTTT,CASSQQGSGTEAFF,TRBV4-1,TRBJ1-1,.,.
TGCAGTGCTAGTTCAGGCGCGGGGTACGAGCAGTACTTC,CSASSGAGYEQYF,TRBV20-1,TRBJ2-7,.,.
TGTGCCAGCTTAGAGACAGGAACCGGGGAGCTGTTTTTT,CASLETGTGELFF,TRBV7-9,TRBJ2-2,.,.
TGTGCCAGTAGTACGCAGGGCAGGGTATCGGGCGAGCAGTACTTC,CASSTQGRVSGEQYF,TRBV19,TRBJ2-7,.,.
TGTGCCAGCACCACTGGGTCCAGGGCCACTGAAGCTTTCTTT,CASTTGSRATEAFF,TRBV27,TRBJ1-1,.,.
TGTGCCAGCTCACCAACAGGGATTTGGTATGGCTACACCTTC,CASSPTGIWYGYTF,TRBV18,TRBJ1-2,.,few
TGCGCCAGCAGCTTGATCGCGGGGACTACACTCGGCACAGATACGCAGTATTTT,CASSLIAGTTLGTDTQYF,TRBV5-1,TRBJ2-3,TRBD2,.
TGTGCCAGCAGTGAGGGGGGGCCCAGGGTCCTCTATGGCTACACCTTC,CASSEGGPRVLYGYTF,TRBV6-1,TRBJ1-2,.,.
TGTGCCAGCAGCCCCAGGACAGGGGGGGTTTCGGATTCACCCCTCCACTTT,CASSPRTGGVSDSPLHF,TRBV11-3,TRBJ1-6,TRBD1,.
TGTGCCAGCAGTTTAGGGGCGATCTACGAGCAGTACTTC,CASSLGAIYEQYF,TRBV12-3/TRBV12-4,TRBJ2-7,.,.
TGTGCCAGCTCACCGATAAAGACAGGGCCTTACGAGCAGTACTTC,CASSPIKTGPYEQYF,TRBV18,TRBJ2-7,TRBD1,.
TGTGCCAGCAGACATAGACAGGGGCTTTCGAGCAATCAGCCCCAGCATTTT,CASRHRQGLSSNQPQHF,TRBV28,TRBJ1-5,TRBD1,few
TGTGCCAGCAGCAATCAGGGGCACTATGGCTACACCTTC,CASSNQGHYGYTF,TRBV9,TRBJ1-2,.,few
TGCGCCAGCAGCCAAGATAAAGGGGGCGCGGTGGCTTTCTTT,CASSQDKGGAVAFF,TRBV4-1,TRBJ1-1,TRBD1,.
TGTGCCACCCGCACTAGCGGGAGGGCCTCGAACTCCTACGAGCAGTACTTC,CATRTSGRASNSYEQYF,TRBV10-3,TRBJ2-7,TRBD2,.
TGTGCCAGCAGCCTAGCGGGGGGTGATACCTACGAGCAGTACTTC,CASSLAGGDTYEQYF,TRBV3-1/TRBV3-2,TRBJ2-7,TRBD2,.
TGTGCCAGCAGGGGACAGACCGGGGAGCTGTTTTTT,CASRGQTGELFF,TRBV27,TRBJ2-2,TRBD1,.
TGTGCCAGCATCCTGGGAGCAGCAAGTCCCACAGATACGCAGTATTTT,CASILGAASPTDTQYF,TRBV5-5,TRBJ2-3,.,.
TGTGCTAGTTGGGGCCCAGCCCGCGAGCAGTACTTC,CASWGPAREQYF,TRBV12-5,TRBJ2-7,.,.
TGTGCCAGCAGCTTAGGACAGGGGGCGCTTTATGGCTACACCTTC,CASSLGQGALYGYTF,TRBV7-2,TRBJ1-2,TRBD1,once
TGTGCCAGCAGCGGCCAGACAGGGAAGAATTCACCCCTCCACTTT,CASSGQTGKNSPLHF,TRBV5-4,TRBJ1-6,TRBD1,.
TGTGCCTCCTCGATGGACACCGATCAGCCCCAGCATTTT,CASSMDTDQPQHF,TRBV30,TRBJ1-5,.,.
TGTGCCAGCAGCTTGGAAGGGACTAGCGGGAGGGCCGCCGGGGAGCTGTTTTTT,CASSLEGTSGRAAGELFF,TRBV5-4,TRBJ2-2,TRBD2,.
TGTGCCAGCAGCTTGGACAGGGGAATAGGGGTGAACACTGAAGCTTTCTTT,CASSLDRGIGVNTEAFF,TRBV5-4,TRBJ1-1,TRBD1,.
TGTGCCAGCAGCGAGGGAGCAACTAATGAAAAACTGTTTTTT,CASSEGATNEKLFF,TRBV9,TRBJ1-4,.,.
TGCGCCAGCAGCAAAGGCGAGGGTGTCAATGAGCAGTTCTTC,CASSKGEGVNEQFF,TRBV4-3,TRBJ2-1,.,.
TGTGCCAGCAGTCAGACAGGGGGTCTATGGTTCTTC,CASSQTGGLWFF,TRBV6-5,TRBJ2-1,TRBD1,once
TGTGCCAGCAGTTACGCCCGCGGGAGTGGCCAAGAGACCCAGTACTTC,CASSYARGSGQETQYF,TRBV6-5,TRBJ2-5,TRBD2,once
TGTGCCAGCAGCTTAAGGCCAGGGACAGGGCAAGGTGGCTACACCTTC,CASSLRPGTGQGGYTF,TRBV7-9,TRBJ1-2,TRBD1,.
TGTGCCAGCAGGGCGTCGGCGGTCGAAAGCCTCTATGGCTACACCTTC,CASRASAVESLYGYTF,TRBV6-4,TRBJ1-2,.,.
TGTGCCAGCAGCTTAACTGCCGACAAGGCTGAAGCTTTCTTT,CASSLTADKAEAFF,TRBV7-3,TRBJ1-1,.,.
TGTGCCAGCAGCCCCGTGAGGAGCACAGATACGCAGTATTTT,CASSPVRSTDTQYF,TRBV5-5,TRBJ2-3,.,.
TGTGCCAGCAGTTTCAGGGACAGGGGCAGCAATCAGCCCCAGCATTTT,CASSFRDRGSNQPQHF,TRBV28,TRBJ1-5,TRBD1,.
TGTGCCAGCAGTTTACCCAGGGATCAACAGCCCCAGCATTTT,CASSLPRDQQPQHF,TRBV28,TRBJ1-5,.,few
TGCGCCAGCAGGTCCGGGAAGGACTACAATGAGCAGTTCTTC,CASRSGKDYNEQFF,TRBV5-1,TRBJ2-1,.,.
TGTGCCAGCAGACGACAGACAGTCAACTATGGCTACACCTTC,CASRRQTVNYGYTF,TRBV6-5,TRBJ1-2,.,.
TGCGCCAGCAGCGCCCATATGGCGGGGGCCCTACATTCCGGGGAGCTGTTTTTT,CASSAHMAGALHSGELFF,TRBV10-1,TRBJ2-2,.,once
TGTGCTACAGCCTACTCTGGAAACACCATATATTTT,CATAYSGNTIYF,TRBV25-1,TRBJ1-3,.,.
TGTGCCAGCAGCCAAGATCGTTTGAGGAACACTGAAGCTTTCTTT,CASSQDRLRNTEAFF,TRBV3-1/TRBV3-2,TRBJ1-1,.,.
TGTGCCAGTAGTCTCACAGGGTTTGACGATAATTCACCCCTCCACTTT,CASSLTGFDDNSPLHF,TRBV19,TRBJ1-6,.,.
TGCGCCAGCAGCCAGGAGCGTAGCTATGGCTACACCTTC,CASSQERSYGYTF,TRBV4-1,TRBJ1-2,.,.
TGCGCCAGCAGCTTGGCGGTTGGGGGGGACTACAATGAGCAGTTCTTC,CASSLAVGGDYNEQFF,TRBV5-1,TRBJ2-1,TRBD2,.
TGTGCCACCAGCAGAGATCGGACAGGGATCGGCGAGCAGTACTTC,CATSRDRTGIGEQYF,TRBV15,TRBJ2-7,TRBD1,.
TGTGCCAGTAGTAGACAGGGGGCGCGCAATCAGCCCCAGCATTTT,CASSRQGARNQPQHF,TRBV19,TRBJ1-5,TRBD1,.
TGTGCCAGCAGCTTAGTTATTGGCGGGGGATCCTACGAGCAGTACTTC,CASSLVIGGGSYEQYF,TRBV11-3,TRBJ2-7,TRBD2,few
TGTGCCAGCTCACCACCGGAGCGGTTCCCCTACGAGCAGTACTTC,CASSPPERFPYEQYF,TRBV18,TRBJ2-7,.,.